These 14 T cell receptor beta chains were all obtained from the same sample, sequenced in a study of control samples from healthy donors and cancer patients. TCRdb keeps only in-frame clones here, not all; method: immunoSEQ multiplex PCR. Here the sample spans around 82,000 clones, more than 70% being singletons. Sequenced material: blood. The origin of the receptors is a man between 50 and 59 years old in good health.

This clone was counted once. V is TRBV24-1 and J is TRBJ2-3; 7 nucleotides match TRBD2. This CDR3 comprises 14 residues. V lost 9 bases to trimming and J lost 6 bases; unmatched junction nucleotides: 11. Germline lookup yields CDR1 KGHDR and CDR2 SFDVKD. Written as DNA, the CDR3 is TGTGCCACCCAAGCCCCGGGAGGCATGGATACGCAGTATTTT. It codes for CATQAPGGMDTQYF.

The rearrangement uses TRBV28 and TRBJ1-5, with 9 bases fitting TRBD1. The CDR3 is made up of 16 amino acids. After removal of 5 bases from V and 0 bases from J, the junction contained 5 bases not matched to a gene. CDR1 MDHEN and CDR2 SYDVKM come from the germline V gene. The CDR3 loop is CASSRGQGPSNQPQHF. CDR3 DNA sequence: TGTGCCAGCAGTCGGGGACAGGGTCCTAGCAATCAGCCCCAGCATTTT.

This chain links TRBV10-3 with TRBJ2-3; D not certain. V was pared by 10 bases and J by 1 base, with 12 bases between. CDR1 and CDR2 (germline): ENHRY, SYGVKD. There are 13 residues in the CDR3. The CDR3 coding sequence is TGTGCCACCTCTGACGTGGGCACAGATACGCAGTATTTT. This codes for CATSDVGTDTQYF.

The chain joins TRBV2 to TRBJ1-2; no reliable D call. V was shortened by 10 bases and J by 5 bases, with 11 bases between the two germline ends. CDR1 and CDR2 (germline): SNHLY, FYNNEI. The length of the CDR3 is 11 residues. CDR3 amino acids: CATEVLYGYTF. The CDR3, as DNA: TGTGCCACCGAAGTTTTATATGGCTACACCTTC.

For the CDR3, the DNA is TGTGCCAGCAGTTTATTGGGGGCGGGGTACGAGCAGTACGTC. Translation gives CASSLLGAGYEQYV. The chain uses TRBV28 and TRBJ2-7; either TRBD1 or TRBD2 may fit D (6 bases each). Germline V gives CDR1 MDHEN, CDR2 SYDVKM. V was cut by 1 base and J by 4 bases, with 11 bases left in between. The CDR3 length is 14 residues.

The V and J genes are TRBV13 and TRBJ2-3; either TRBD1 or TRBD2 may fit D (6 bases each). The V end lost 6 bases, the J end lost 2 bases, and 12 bases lay between the germline ends. Germline V CDR1 and CDR2: PRHDT, FYEKMQ (reference sequence). The CDR3 spans 14 residues. CDR3 in amino acids: CASRVGGFTDTQYF. DNA of the CDR3: TGTGCCAGCAGGGTGGGGGGCTTCACAGATACGCAGTATTTT. Full variable domain (remainder filled in from reference TRBV13 and TRBJ2-3): AAGVIQSPRHLIKEKRETATLKCYPIPRHDTVYWYQQGPGQDPQFLISFYEKMQSDKGSIPDRFSAQQFSDYHSELNMSSLELGDSALYFCASRVGGFTDTQYFGPGTRLTVL.

This chain links TRBV2 with TRBJ2-7; weak D call: TRBD1 (5 bases). Trimming pared 3 bases from V and 0 bases from J, leaving 12 bases between. Germline V lookup: CDR1 SNHLY, CDR2 FYNNEI. The CDR3 consists of 15 residues. The CDR3 nucleotides read TGTGCCAGCAGTGATTATAGGGGTGACTCCTACGAGCAGTACGTC. Its protein product is CASSDYRGDSYEQYV.

The V call is TRBV7-9, the J call TRBJ1-3, with TRBD1 matching 7 bases. The CDR3 has 15 residues. V lost 7 bases and J lost 2; bases outside the gene matches: 8. Germline V lookup: CDR1 SEHNR, CDR2 FQNEAQ (reference sequence). The CDR3 protein is CASTLVGTAGNTIYF. CDR3 nucleotides: TGTGCCAGCACCCTCGTAGGGACAGCTGGAAACACCATATATTTT.

The chain joins TRBV15 to TRBJ2-3; 9 bases line up with TRBD2. Germline CDR1 and CDR2: LNHNV and YYDKDF (reference sequence). After removal of 8 bases from V and 11 bases from J, the junction contained 11 bases not matched to a gene. This CDR3 contains 13 residues. CDR3 in amino acids: CATVPAGGVKQYF. The CDR3 DNA reads as TGTGCCACCGTTCCGGCGGGGGGGGTTAAGCAGTATTTT. The whole variable domain, remainder taken from reference TRBV15 and TRBJ2-3, is DAMVIQNPRYQVTQFGKPVTLSCSQTLNHNVMYWYQQKSSQAPKLLFHYYDKDFNNEADTPDNFQSRRPNTSFCFLDIRSPGLGDTAMYLCATVPAGGVKQYFGPGTRLTVL.

The CDR3 DNA sequence: TGTGCCAGCAGCCAAGAGATAGGGGAAGAGACCCAGTACTTC. Protein: CASSQEIGEETQYF. V gene TRBV3-1 (or the pseudogene TRBV3-2) combines with J gene TRBJ2-5, with a tentative D call TRBD1 (5 bases). The CDR3 loop spans 14 amino acids. The V gene's germline CDR1 is LGHDT and CDR2 YNNKEL (reference sequence). V lost 0 bases, J lost 3 bases, and 8 bases lay in between.

The chain has TRBV5-1 and TRBJ2-3, with TRBD1 as a possible D gene (6 bases). The germline CDR1 and CDR2 sequences are SGHRS and YFSETQ. V was cut by 2 bases and J by 4 bases, with 11 bases left in between. The CDR3 is made up of 14 amino acids. CDR3 sequence: CASSLISGADTQYF. The DNA of the CDR3 is TGCGCCAGCAGCTTAATCTCAGGGGCAGATACGCAGTATTTT.

The chain uses TRBV5-3 and TRBJ1-1, with D uncertain. TRBV5-3 is reported as an ORF; its role is uncertain. This CDR3 has 13 residues. Trimming took off 4 bases at V and 1 base at J, with 8 bases between the two ends. CDR3 bases: TGTGCCAGAAGCCCCGGAAGGAACACTGAAGCTTTCTTT. Translated, it gives CARSPGRNTEAFF.

This clone appeared once. The chain is built from TRBV4-1 and TRBJ1-2; D remains ambiguous. Germline-derived CDR1 and CDR2 are MGHRA and YSYEKL. The CDR3 spans 13 residues. The V gene lost 2 bases and the J gene lost 4 bases, with 8 bases spanning the gap. CDR3 DNA: TGCGCCAGCAGCCAACAGACACGCTATGGCTACACCTTC. This codes for CASSQQTRYGYTF.

The rearrangement joins TRBV10-3 to TRBJ2-1; TRBD1 matches 9 bases. CDR3 size: 16 residues. Germline loops: CDR1 ENHRY, CDR2 SYGVKD. V was clipped by 3 bases and J by 7 bases; unmatched bases: 10. CDR3: CAISDAGTGLGNEQFF. CDR3 in DNA: TGTGCCATCAGTGATGCCGGGACAGGGTTGGGGAATGAGCAGTTCTTC.